Below are 18 T cell receptor beta chains sequenced from a single sample in a study of a mutant IDH1 vaccine in newly diagnosed glioma. Sequencing used immunoSEQ multiplex PCR; TCRdb keeps in-frame clones, though not all of them. The sample lists approximately 50,000 clones; 86% were seen once. No antigen has been identified for these receptors. The time point was: week 35, safety follow-up. Each vaccine dose was 300 ug of mutant IDH1 20-mer peptide, with topical imiquimod. Sequenced material: PBMCs, taken from a glioma patient whose treatment included an IDH1 peptide vaccine. The receptors were gathered from a man in his forties with glioma.

The chain has TRBV29-1 and TRBJ2-2; D is uncertain. The V end was cut by 4 bases, the J end by 8 bases, with 5 bases between. The CDR3 has 10 residues. Germline CDR1 and CDR2: SQVTM and ANQGSEA. Here the CDR3 reads CSVGSGELFF. The CDR3 bases are TGCAGCGTTGGATCGGGGGAGCTGTTTTTT.

With respect to this clone: Other DNA sequences in the same sample also yield this CDR3. The rearrangement links TRBV6-5 to TRBJ2-7; 14 bases align to TRBD2. The CDR3 consists of 13 residues. Looked up from germline, CDR1 is MNHEY and CDR2 is SVGAGI. The V gene end was trimmed by 8 bases and the J gene end by 3 bases; junction bases not matched to a gene: 0. The CDR3 loop is CASGLAGGYEQYF. The CDR3 DNA is TGTGCCAGCGGACTAGCGGGGGGCTACGAGCAGTACTTC.

The rearrangement joins TRBV7-8 to TRBJ2-7; D call uncertain. Germline CDR1 and CDR2: SGHVS and FQNEAQ. Trimming left V 1 base short and J 9 bases short, with 16 bases between. There are 14 residues in the CDR3. CDR3 nucleotide sequence: TGTGCCAGCAGCTTAGATCCAGTCGGCGGAAGGCAGTACTTC. It yields the protein CASSLDPVGGRQYF.

The chain has TRBV5-1 and TRBJ1-2; 7 nucleotides line up with TRBD1. V shed 4 bases and J 2 bases; nucleotides not matched to a gene: 5. Germline V gives CDR1 SGHRS, CDR2 YFSETQ. This CDR3 spans 14 amino acids. CDR3 DNA: TGCGCCAGCAGCCGGACGGGACAGAACTATGGCTACACCTTC. Amino acids: CASSRTGQNYGYTF.

V is TRBV4-3 and J is TRBJ2-2; 8 bases are a match to TRBD1. CDR1 is LGHNA, CDR2 YSLEER, per germline. CDR3 length: 15 amino acids. The ends lost 4 bases at V and 2 bases at J; junction bases unmatched: 3. CDR3 nucleotide sequence: TGCGCCAGCAGCCGAGACAGGGGAAACACCGGGGAGCTGTTTTTT. Translation gives CASSRDRGNTGELFF.

The chain carries TRBV5-5 and TRBJ1-2; D remains ambiguous. This CDR3 is 15 amino acids long. Germline assignment: CDR1 SGHKS and CDR2 YYEKEE (reference sequence). The V gene lost 1 base and the J gene lost 0 bases, with 10 bases spanning the gap. The DNA for the CDR3 is TGTGCCAGCAGCTTGACAGAGCTACCTAACTATGGCTACACCTTC. Protein sequence: CASSLTELPNYGYTF.

This sequence joins TRBV4-3 and TRBJ2-7; D could derive from TRBD1 or TRBD2 (5 bases each). The CDR3 is 15 residues long. Germline lookup yields CDR1 LGHNA and CDR2 YSLEER. Trimming took 6 bases from V and 0 from J, leaving 15 bases between them. The CDR3: CASSPFGGPSYEQYF. CDR3 in DNA: TGCGCCAGCAGTCCCTTTGGGGGACCCTCCTACGAGCAGTACTTC.

This clone was detected only once. This rearrangement joins TRBV20-1 to TRBJ1-2; 8 bases fit TRBD1. The germline V gene has CDR1 DFQATT and CDR2 SNEGSKA (reference sequence). CDR3 length: 11 residues. Trimming at V came to 6 bases and at J to 7 bases, leaving 4 bases not matched to a gene. CDR3 bases: TGCAGTGCCACAGGGGGTACTGGCTACACCTTC. Translating gives CSATGGTGYTF.

This sequence joins TRBV19 and TRBJ2-1; 10 nucleotides line up with TRBD2. The germline V gene has CDR1 LNHDA and CDR2 SQIVND (reference sequence). Losses at the gene ends were 4 bases for V and 2 bases for J; bases not matched to a gene: 2. The CDR3 spans 15 residues. The CDR3 DNA sequence: TGTGCCAGTAGTAGGACTAGCGGAACCTACAATGAGCAGTTCTTC. It translates to CASSRTSGTYNEQFF.

V and J are TRBV9 and TRBJ2-2; either TRBD1 or TRBD2 may supply D (5 bases each). V lost 4 bases and J 6 bases, leaving 16 bases between the germline ends. Per germline, CDR1 SGDLS and CDR2 YYNGEE. The CDR3 runs to 15 residues. The CDR3 region has the DNA TGTGCCAGCAGCCCTCGGGGCTCCTTGGCCGGGGAGCTGTTTTTT. Translation gives CASSPRGSLAGELFF.

V usage is TRBV5-6 and J usage is TRBJ1-2; tentatively, D is TRBD1 (5 bases). Germline V gene sequence: CDR1 SGHDT, CDR2 YYEEEE. With 1 base removed from V and 7 bases from J, the gap between germline ends came to 17 bases. This CDR3 has 15 amino acids. CDR3 sequence: CASSLYLAGSFGYTF. The CDR3 DNA reads as TGTGCCAGCAGCTTGTATTTGGCAGGGTCGTTTGGCTACACCTTC.

This chain joins TRBV19 and TRBJ2-1; TRBD2 agrees at 12 bases. Germline-derived CDR1 and CDR2 are LNHDA and SQIVND (reference sequence). V shed 5 bases, J shed 9 bases, and the junction held 14 bases outside the gene matches. CDR3 length: 17 residues. The CDR3 loop is CASSSRLAGDDLPEQFF. The CDR3 region has the DNA TGTGCCAGTAGTTCCCGACTAGCGGGAGATGATTTACCTGAGCAGTTCTTC. The entire variable domain, with the rest obtained from reference TRBV19 and TRBJ2-1, is as follows: DGGITQSPKYLFRKEGQNVTLSCEQNLNHDAMYWYRQDPGQGLRLIYYSQIVNDFQKGDIAEGYSVSREKKESFPLTVTSAQKNPTAFYLCASSSRLAGDDLPEQFFGPGTRLTVL.

This clone appeared a single time. The chain combines TRBV5-6 with TRBJ1-2, with D unclear. Trimming pared 1 base from V and 3 bases from J, leaving 7 bases between. Germline CDR1 reads SGHDT; CDR2 reads YYEEEE. The CDR3 contains 13 residues. The CDR3 coding sequence is TGTGCCAGCAGCTTGTCCGCAGACTATGGCTACACCTTC. Translation: CASSLSADYGYTF.

This chain connects TRBV2 to TRBJ2-1; 7 bases line up with TRBD2. With V trimmed by 6 bases and J by 16 bases, 15 bases remained unmatched. Germline CDR1 reads SNHLY; CDR2 reads FYNNEI. The CDR3 extends over 13 amino acids. The CDR3 protein is CASSQAGSPRIFF. CDR3 nucleotide sequence: TGTGCCAGCAGCCAAGCGGGGTCCCCTCGTATATTCTTC.

This sequence joins TRBV9 and TRBJ2-7, with 10 bases matching TRBD2. This CDR3 has 14 residues. The ends lost 3 bases at V and 5 bases at J; junction bases unmatched: 5. CDR1 and CDR2 (germline): SGDLS, YYNGEE. The CDR3, as DNA: TGTGCCAGCAGCGCCAGCGGGAGGGGGAACGAGCAGTACTTC. This gives the protein CASSASGRGNEQYF.

This chain uses TRBV4-2 with TRBJ2-1, with 8 bases identical to TRBD2. Trimming took 3 bases from V and 2 from J; bases not matched to a gene: 6. This CDR3 region has 16 residues. Germline-derived CDR1 and CDR2 are LGHNA and YNFKEQ. CDR3 amino acids: CASSQSLAGPYNEQFF. In DNA form, the CDR3 reads TGTGCCAGCAGCCAGTCCTTAGCGGGACCCTACAATGAGCAGTTCTTC.

This rearrangement joins TRBV10-1 to TRBJ2-7; D is undetermined. The V gene's germline CDR1 is WNHNN and CDR2 SYGVQD (reference sequence). V lost 0 bases and J 3 bases, leaving 15 bases between the germline ends. This CDR3 is built from 16 residues. CDR3 sequence: CASSESTRKENYEQYF. CDR3 DNA sequence: TGCGCCAGCAGTGAGTCGACCCGGAAGGAGAACTACGAGCAGTACTTC.

The gene calls are TRBV5-1 and TRBJ2-3; 9 nucleotides line up with TRBD2. Germline lookup yields CDR1 SGHRS and CDR2 YFSETQ. J lost 5 bases, V lost 0 bases, and 7 bases had no gene match. The CDR3 has 16 residues. The CDR3 region has the DNA TGCGCCAGCAGCTTGGGTCTGCTAGCGGGAAAAGATACGCAGTATTTT. Translation: CASSLGLLAGKDTQYF.